This T cell receptor (beta chain) appears in the sequencing data of a study of blood T cell repertoires in COVID-19. Study-wide context: The analysed material was cDNA or gDNA that came from T cells, B-cell-depleted T cells, or PBMCs.

This CDR3 comprises 14 residues. V gave up 3 bases and J gave up 4 bases, with 13 bases separating them. CDR1 is SGHRS, CDR2 YFSETQ, per germline. Original data processing: Amplification of reference gene primers provided the estimated nucleated cell counts. The table came from immunoSEQ multiplex PCR; TCRdb's copy has only in-frame clones and leaves some out. That table gives V, J and clone size, and the DNA gave D and trimming. Among 200,000 to 300,000 clones listed, around 79% were seen once. The sequence derives from a woman of 80 years or more with acute or convalescent COVID-19. The specimen sequenced was peripheral blood. V and J are TRBV5-1 and TRBJ1-1, with a weak D call TRBD1 (6 bases). CDR3 sequence reads: CASSSPGRGTEAFF. The DNA for the CDR3 is TGCGCCAGCAGCTCCCCTGGCAGGGGCACTGAAGCTTTCTTT. The whole variable domain, filled in from reference TRBV5-1 and TRBJ1-1, reads KAGVTQTPRYLIKTRGQQVTLSCSPISGHRSVSWYQQTPGQGLQFLFEYFSETQRNKGNFPGRFSGRQFSNSRSEMNVSTLELGDSALYLCASSSPGRGTEAFFGQGTRLTVV.